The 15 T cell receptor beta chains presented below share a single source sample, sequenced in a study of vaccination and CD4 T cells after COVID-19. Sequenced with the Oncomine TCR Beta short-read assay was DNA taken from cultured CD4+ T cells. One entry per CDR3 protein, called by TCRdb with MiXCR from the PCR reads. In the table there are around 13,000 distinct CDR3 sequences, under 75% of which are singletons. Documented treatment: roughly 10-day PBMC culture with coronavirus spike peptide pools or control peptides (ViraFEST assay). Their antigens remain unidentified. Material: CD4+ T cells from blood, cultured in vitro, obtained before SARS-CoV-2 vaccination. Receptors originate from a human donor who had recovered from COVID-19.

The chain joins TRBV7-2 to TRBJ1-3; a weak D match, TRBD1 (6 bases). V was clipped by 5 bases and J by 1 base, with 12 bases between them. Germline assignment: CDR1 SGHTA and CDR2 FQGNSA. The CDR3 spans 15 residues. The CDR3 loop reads CASSPRGGSGNTIYF. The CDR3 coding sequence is TGTGCCAGCAGCCCTAGGGGGGGGTCTGGAAACACCATATATTTT.

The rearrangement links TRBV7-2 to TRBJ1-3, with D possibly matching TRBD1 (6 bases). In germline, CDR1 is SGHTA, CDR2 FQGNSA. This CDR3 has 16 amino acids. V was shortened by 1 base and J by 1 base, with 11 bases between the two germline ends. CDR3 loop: CASSLERGRSGNTIYF. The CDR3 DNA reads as TGTGCCAGCAGCTTAGAAAGGGGGAGGTCTGGAAACACCATATATTTT.

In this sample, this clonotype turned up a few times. This CDR3 is CATSEARASGFTDTQYF. The CDR3 DNA is TGTGCCACCAGTGAGGCAAGGGCTAGCGGGTTCACAGATACGCAGTATTTT. The chain is built from TRBV24-1 and TRBJ2-3, with 8 bases identical to TRBD2. Germline V gene sequence: CDR1 KGHDR, CDR2 SFDVKD. J was trimmed by 2 bases and V by 4 bases; bases with no gene match: 10. The CDR3 runs 17 residues.

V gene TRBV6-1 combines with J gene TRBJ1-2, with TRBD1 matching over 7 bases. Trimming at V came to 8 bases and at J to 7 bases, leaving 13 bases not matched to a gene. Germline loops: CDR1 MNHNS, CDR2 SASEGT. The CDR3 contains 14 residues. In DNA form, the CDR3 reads TGTGCCAGCGGGTCGAGACAGGGTGGCTTTGGCTACACCTTC. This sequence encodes CASGSRQGGFGYTF.

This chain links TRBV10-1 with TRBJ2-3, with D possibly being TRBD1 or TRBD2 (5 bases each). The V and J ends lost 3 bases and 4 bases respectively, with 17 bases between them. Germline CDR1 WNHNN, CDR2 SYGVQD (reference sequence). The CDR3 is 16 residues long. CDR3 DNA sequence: TGCGCCAGCAGTGATGTCTCGGGACGGGCGGCAGATACGCAGTATTTT. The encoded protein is CASSDVSGRAADTQYF.

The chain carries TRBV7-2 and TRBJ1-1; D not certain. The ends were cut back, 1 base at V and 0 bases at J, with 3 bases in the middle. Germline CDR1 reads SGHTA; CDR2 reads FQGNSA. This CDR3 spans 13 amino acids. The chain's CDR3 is CASSLVVNTEAFF. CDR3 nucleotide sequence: TGTGCCAGCAGCTTAGTGGTGAACACTGAAGCTTTCTTT.

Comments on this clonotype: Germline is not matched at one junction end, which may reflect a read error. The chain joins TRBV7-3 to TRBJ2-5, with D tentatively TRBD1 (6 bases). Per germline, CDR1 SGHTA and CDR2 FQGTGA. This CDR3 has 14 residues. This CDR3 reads CASSPTGYQETQYF. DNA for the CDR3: TGTGCCAGCAGCCCCACAGGGTACCAGGAGACCCAGTACTTC.

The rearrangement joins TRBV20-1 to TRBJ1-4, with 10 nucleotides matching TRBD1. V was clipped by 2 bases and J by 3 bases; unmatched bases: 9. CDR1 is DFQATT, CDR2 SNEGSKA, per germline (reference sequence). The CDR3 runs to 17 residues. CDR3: CSARPPRQGAANEKLFF. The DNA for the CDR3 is TGCAGTGCTAGACCACCTAGACAGGGGGCCGCTAATGAAAAACTGTTTTTT.

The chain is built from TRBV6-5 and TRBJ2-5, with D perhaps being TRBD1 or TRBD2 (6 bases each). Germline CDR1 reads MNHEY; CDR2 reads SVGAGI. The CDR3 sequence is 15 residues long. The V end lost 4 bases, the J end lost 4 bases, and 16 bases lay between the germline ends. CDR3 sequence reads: CASSSGGRGGETQYF. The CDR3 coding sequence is TGTGCCAGCAGTTCCGGGGGCAGGGGTGGAGAGACCCAGTACTTC.

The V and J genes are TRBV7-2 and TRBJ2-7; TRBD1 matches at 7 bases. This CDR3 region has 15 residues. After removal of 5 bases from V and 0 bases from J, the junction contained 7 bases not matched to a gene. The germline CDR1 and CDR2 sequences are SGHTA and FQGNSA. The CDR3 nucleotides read TGTGCCAGCAGCCGCGGACAGGCTGTCTCCTACGAGCAGTACTTC. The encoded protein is CASSRGQAVSYEQYF.

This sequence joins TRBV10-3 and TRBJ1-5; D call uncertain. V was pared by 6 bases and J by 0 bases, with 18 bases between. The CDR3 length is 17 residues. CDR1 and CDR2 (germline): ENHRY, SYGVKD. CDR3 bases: TGTGCCATCAGGGGCTTCCGGTCCGTGGATAGCAATCAGCCCCAGCATTTT. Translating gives CAIRGFRSVDSNQPQHF.

CDR3 sequence reads: CASSLTSGRHNEQFF. The DNA of the CDR3 is TGTGCCAGCAGCTTGACTAGCGGGAGACACAATGAGCAGTTCTTC. The V and J genes are TRBV7-9 and TRBJ2-1; 12 bases are a match to TRBD2. The V and J ends lost 3 bases and 5 bases, in that order; junction bases with no gene match: 2. Per the germline V gene, CDR1 is SEHNR and CDR2 is FQNEAQ (reference sequence). The CDR3 is 15 amino acids.

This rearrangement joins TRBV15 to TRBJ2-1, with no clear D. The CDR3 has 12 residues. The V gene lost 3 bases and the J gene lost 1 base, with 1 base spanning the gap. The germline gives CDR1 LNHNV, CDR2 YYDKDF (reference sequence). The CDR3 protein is CATSRSYNEQFF. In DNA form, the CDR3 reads TGTGCCACCAGCAGGTCCTACAATGAGCAGTTCTTC.

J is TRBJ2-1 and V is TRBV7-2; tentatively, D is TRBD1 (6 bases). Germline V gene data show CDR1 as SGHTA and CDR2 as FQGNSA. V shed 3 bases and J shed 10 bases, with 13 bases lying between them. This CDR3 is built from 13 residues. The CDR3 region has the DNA TGTGCCAGCAGCTTCAGACAGGTATACGAGCAGTTCTTC. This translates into CASSFRQVYEQFF.

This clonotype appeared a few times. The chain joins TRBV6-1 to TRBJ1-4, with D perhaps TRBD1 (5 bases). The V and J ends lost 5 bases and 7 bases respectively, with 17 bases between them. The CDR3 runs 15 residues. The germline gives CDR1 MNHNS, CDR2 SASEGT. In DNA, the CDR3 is TGTGCCAGCAGTCTAGCCGGGGGGAGAAGTGAAAAACTGTTTTTT. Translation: CASSLAGGRSEKLFF.